The entry that follows covers one T cell receptor (beta chain) sequence. These data originate in a study of naive CD8 T cells in extremely preterm neonates. This CDR3 has 13 amino acids. Germline assignment: CDR1 SGHDT and CDR2 YYEEEE. V lost 5 bases, J lost 4 bases, and 3 bases stayed unmatched. Cord blood came from elective full-term cesareans at 37-41 weeks without labor or membrane rupture. Sequenced by immunoSEQ multiplex PCR; TCRdb stores in-frame clones only, minus some. This sample has approximately 7,200 clones, with just under 98% found just once. The specimen was naive CD8+ T cells from cord blood. The genes are TRBV5-6 and TRBJ1-5, with 7 bases matching TRBD1. This clonotype was obtained from a newborn in good health. The CDR3 region is CASRLTGNQPQHF. The DNA for the CDR3 is TGTGCCAGCAGGTTGACAGGGAATCAGCCCCAGCATTTT.